These 8 T cell receptor beta chains originate from one sample sequenced in a study of blood T cell repertoires in COVID-19. Profiled with immunoSEQ multiplex PCR; TCRdb holds only in-frame clones, not every one. The profile shows approximately 170,000 clones, approximately 79% of them singletons. The sequenced sample was peripheral blood. Source of these receptors: a woman of 80 years or more with acute or convalescent COVID-19.

This chain connects TRBV9 to TRBJ2-5; D is undetermined. V was cut by 2 bases and J by 0 bases, with 8 bases left in between. The CDR3 spans 14 residues. CDR1 is SGDLS and CDR2 is YYNGEE in the germline V gene. CDR3 nucleotides: TGTGCCAGCAGCGTTGGCCCTTACCAAGAGACCCAGTACTTC. Encoded protein: CASSVGPYQETQYF.

The rearrangement links TRBV2 to TRBJ2-5; 8 nucleotides align to TRBD2. The germline CDR1 and CDR2 sequences are SNHLY and FYNNEI. This CDR3 region has 15 residues. V lost 1 base to trimming and J lost 4 bases; unmatched junction nucleotides: 5. DNA for the CDR3: TGTGCCAGCAGTGAAGTATCGGGAGGGCGAGAGACCCAGTACTTC. Encoded protein: CASSEVSGGRETQYF.

The CDR3 protein is CASSLPGTSLYNEQFF. As DNA, the CDR3 is TGTGCCAGCAGCTTGCCTGGGACTAGCCTTTACAATGAGCAGTTCTTC. The chain employs TRBV5-4 and TRBJ2-1; 9 positions match TRBD2. The CDR3 is 16 amino acids. CDR1 is SGHNT and CDR2 is YYREEE in the germline V gene (reference sequence). V shed 1 base, J shed 4 bases, and the junction held 6 bases outside the gene matches.

The chain joins TRBV4-1 to TRBJ2-5; no firm D call. Germline lookup yields CDR1 MGHRA and CDR2 YSYEKL. This CDR3 is 15 amino acids long. Trimming left V 4 bases short and J 3 bases short, with 15 bases between. CDR3 sequence (DNA): TGCGCCAGCAGCCCCCGTGTCAGCCAGGAAGAGACCCAGTACTTC. It codes for CASSPRVSQEETQYF.

The chain combines TRBV28 with TRBJ2-7; TRBD1 is a possible D gene (7 bases). Germline loops: CDR1 MDHEN, CDR2 SYDVKM. The CDR3 is made up of 12 amino acids. V lost 5 bases, J lost 4 bases, and 9 bases lay in between. Here the CDR3 DNA reads TGTGCCAGCAGTCAGGGGGGTTACGAGCAGTACTTC. Its translation is CASSQGGYEQYF. The whole variable domain, remainder taken from reference TRBV28 and TRBJ2-7, is DVKVTQSSRYLVKRTGEKVFLECVQDMDHENMFWYRQDPGLGLRLIYFSYDVKMKEKGDIPEGYSVSREKKERFSLILESASTNQTSMYLCASSQGGYEQYFGPGTRLTVT.

This chain links TRBV7-2 with TRBJ2-6, with 9 positions matching TRBD1. Germline CDR1 SGHTA, CDR2 FQGNSA. This CDR3 is built from 15 residues. Trimming removed 4 bases from V and 4 bases from J; junction bases left unmatched: 2. CDR3 region: CASSWDRVGANVLTF. The CDR3 bases are TGTGCCAGCAGCTGGGACAGGGTAGGGGCCAACGTCCTGACTTTC. The full variable domain, completed using reference TRBV7-2 and TRBJ2-6, is GAGVSQSPSNKVTEKGKDVELRCDPISGHTALYWYRQSLGQGLEFLIYFQGNSAPDKSGLPSDRFSAERTGGSVSTLTIQRTQQEDSAVYLCASSWDRVGANVLTFGAGSRLTVL.

The chain links TRBV19 to TRBJ2-7; possible D gene TRBD2, 5 bases. V was shortened by 2 bases and J by 5 bases, with 16 bases between the two germline ends. Per the germline V gene, CDR1 is LNHDA and CDR2 is SQIVND (reference sequence). The CDR3 length is 15 residues. The CDR3 sequence: CASSISPGGYNEQYF. The CDR3 bases are TGTGCCAGTAGTATATCCCCTGGAGGATACAACGAGCAGTACTTC. Together with reference TRBV19 and TRBJ2-7, the CDR3 gives the full variable domain: DGGITQSPKYLFRKEGQNVTLSCEQNLNHDAMYWYRQDPGQGLRLIYYSQIVNDFQKGDIAEGYSVSREKKESFPLTVTSAQKNPTAFYLCASSISPGGYNEQYFGPGTRLTVT.

The chain couples TRBV29-1 to TRBJ1-1; no clear D gene. The CDR3 covers 14 residues. V gave up 4 bases and J gave up 0 bases, with 12 bases separating them. CDR1 is SQVTM, CDR2 ANQGSEA, per germline. CDR3 coding DNA: TGCAGCGTTGCGGAGGGCAGTTTGAACACTGAAGCTTTCTTT. As protein: CSVAEGSLNTEAFF.